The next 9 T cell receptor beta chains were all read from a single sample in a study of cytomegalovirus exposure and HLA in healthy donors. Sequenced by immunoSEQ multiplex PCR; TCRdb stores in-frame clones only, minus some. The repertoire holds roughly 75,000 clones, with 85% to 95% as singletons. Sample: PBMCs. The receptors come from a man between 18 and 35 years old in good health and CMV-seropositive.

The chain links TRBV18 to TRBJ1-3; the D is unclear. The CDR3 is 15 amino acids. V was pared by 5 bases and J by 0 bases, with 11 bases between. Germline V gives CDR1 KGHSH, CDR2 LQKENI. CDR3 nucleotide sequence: TGTGCCAGCTCAGAGTTCGCTCTCTCTGGAAACACCATATATTTT. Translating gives CASSEFALSGNTIYF.

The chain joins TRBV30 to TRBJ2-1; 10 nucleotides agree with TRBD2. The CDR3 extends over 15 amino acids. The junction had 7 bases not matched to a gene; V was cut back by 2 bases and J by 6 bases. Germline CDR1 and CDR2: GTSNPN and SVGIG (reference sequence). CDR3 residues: CAWSRGSGGINEQFF. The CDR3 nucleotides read TGTGCCTGGAGTAGGGGTAGCGGGGGGATCAATGAGCAGTTCTTC.

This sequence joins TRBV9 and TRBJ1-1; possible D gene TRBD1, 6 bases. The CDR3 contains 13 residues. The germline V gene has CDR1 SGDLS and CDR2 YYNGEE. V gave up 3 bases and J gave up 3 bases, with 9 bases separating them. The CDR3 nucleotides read TGTGCCAGCAGCGCACAGGGAGACACTGAAGCTTTCTTT. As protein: CASSAQGDTEAFF.

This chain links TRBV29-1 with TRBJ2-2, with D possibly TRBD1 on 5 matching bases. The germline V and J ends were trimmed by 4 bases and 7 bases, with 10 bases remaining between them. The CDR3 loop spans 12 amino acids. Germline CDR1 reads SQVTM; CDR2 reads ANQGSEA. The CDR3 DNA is TGCAGCGTTGTAGGGGTGGTCGGGGAGCTGTTTTTT. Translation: CSVVGVVGELFF.

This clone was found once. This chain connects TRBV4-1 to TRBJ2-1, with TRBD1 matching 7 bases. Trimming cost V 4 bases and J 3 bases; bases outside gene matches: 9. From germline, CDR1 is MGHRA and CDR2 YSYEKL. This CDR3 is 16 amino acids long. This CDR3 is CASSPPRTGNYNEQFF. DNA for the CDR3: TGCGCCAGCAGCCCCCCCCGGACAGGTAACTACAATGAGCAGTTCTTC.

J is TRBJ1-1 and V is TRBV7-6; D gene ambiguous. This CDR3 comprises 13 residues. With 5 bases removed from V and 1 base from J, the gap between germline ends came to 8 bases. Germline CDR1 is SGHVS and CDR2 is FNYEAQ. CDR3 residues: CASSRSGNTEAFF. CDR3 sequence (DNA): TGTGCCAGCAGCCGGTCGGGGAACACTGAAGCTTTCTTT.

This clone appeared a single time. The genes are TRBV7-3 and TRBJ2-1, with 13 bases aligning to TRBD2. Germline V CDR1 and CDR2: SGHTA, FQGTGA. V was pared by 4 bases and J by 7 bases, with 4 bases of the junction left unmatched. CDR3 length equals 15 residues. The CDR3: CASSSGTSGTNEQFF. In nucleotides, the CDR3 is TGTGCCAGCAGCTCCGGGACTAGCGGGACTAATGAGCAGTTCTTC.

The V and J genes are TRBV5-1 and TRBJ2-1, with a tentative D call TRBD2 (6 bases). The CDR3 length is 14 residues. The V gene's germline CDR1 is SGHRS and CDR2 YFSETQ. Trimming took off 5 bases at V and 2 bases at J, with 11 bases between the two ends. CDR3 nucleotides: TGCGCCAGCAGTGCAGGCGGGGCCTACAATGAGCAGTTCTTC. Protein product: CASSAGGAYNEQFF.

CDR3: CASSLVTGNTGELFF. The CDR3 DNA sequence: TGTGCCAGCAGCTTAGTTACAGGGAACACCGGGGAGCTGTTTTTT. The rearrangement links TRBV7-2 to TRBJ2-2; weak D call: TRBD1 (5 bases). The CDR3 is 15 residues long. The ends were cut back, 1 base at V and 1 base at J, with 7 bases in the middle. Germline V gene sequence: CDR1 SGHTA, CDR2 FQGNSA.